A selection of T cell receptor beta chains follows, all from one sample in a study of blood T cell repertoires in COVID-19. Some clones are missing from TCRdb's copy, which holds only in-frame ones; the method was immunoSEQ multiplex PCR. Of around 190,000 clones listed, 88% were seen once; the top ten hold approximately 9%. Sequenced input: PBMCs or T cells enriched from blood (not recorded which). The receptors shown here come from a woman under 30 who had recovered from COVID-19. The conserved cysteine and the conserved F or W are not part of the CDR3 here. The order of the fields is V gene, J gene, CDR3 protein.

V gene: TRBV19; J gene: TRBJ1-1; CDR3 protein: ASSILTGQGRTEAF
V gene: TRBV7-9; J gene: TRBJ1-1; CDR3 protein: ASSLQEGVNTEAF
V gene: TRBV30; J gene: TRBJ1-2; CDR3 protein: AWSVTETGVNT
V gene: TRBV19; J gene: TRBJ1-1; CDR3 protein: ASSISLGTGYTEAF
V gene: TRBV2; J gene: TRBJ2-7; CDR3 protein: ASTGGLAYEQY
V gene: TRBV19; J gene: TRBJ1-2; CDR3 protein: ASSIYSVGYGYT
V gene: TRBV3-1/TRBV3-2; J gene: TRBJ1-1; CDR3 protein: ASSQTLLNTEAF
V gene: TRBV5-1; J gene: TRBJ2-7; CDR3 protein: ASTRGDLAGAFGEQY
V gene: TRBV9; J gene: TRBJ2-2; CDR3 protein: ASSAPDRAPNTGELF
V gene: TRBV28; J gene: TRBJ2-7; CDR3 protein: ASSFSPGQSNYEQY
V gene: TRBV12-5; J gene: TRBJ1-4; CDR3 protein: ASGPQVRAYCREKLF
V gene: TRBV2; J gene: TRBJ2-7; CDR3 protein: ASSEVGAGIGYEQY
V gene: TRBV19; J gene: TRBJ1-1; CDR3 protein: ASSIGQTEAF
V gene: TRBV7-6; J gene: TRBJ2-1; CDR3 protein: ASSLESGREQF
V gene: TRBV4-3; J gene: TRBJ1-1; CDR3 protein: ASSQEDRVRTEAF
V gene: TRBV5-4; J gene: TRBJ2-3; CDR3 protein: ASSSLTSAVGTDTQY
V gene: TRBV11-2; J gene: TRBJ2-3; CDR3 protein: ASSLAPLLAGGTDTQY